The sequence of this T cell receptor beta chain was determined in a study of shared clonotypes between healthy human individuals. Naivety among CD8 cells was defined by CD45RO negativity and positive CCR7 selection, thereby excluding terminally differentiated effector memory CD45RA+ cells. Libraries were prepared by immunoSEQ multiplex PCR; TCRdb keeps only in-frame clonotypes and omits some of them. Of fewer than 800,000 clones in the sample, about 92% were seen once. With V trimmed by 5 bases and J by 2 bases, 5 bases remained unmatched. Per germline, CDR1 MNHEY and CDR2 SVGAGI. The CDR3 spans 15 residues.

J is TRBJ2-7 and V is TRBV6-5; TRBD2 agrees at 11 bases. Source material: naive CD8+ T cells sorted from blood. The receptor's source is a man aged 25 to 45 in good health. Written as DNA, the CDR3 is TGTGCCAGCAGTACAGGACTAGCGGGCGCCTACGAGCAGTACTTC. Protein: CASSTGLAGAYEQYF.